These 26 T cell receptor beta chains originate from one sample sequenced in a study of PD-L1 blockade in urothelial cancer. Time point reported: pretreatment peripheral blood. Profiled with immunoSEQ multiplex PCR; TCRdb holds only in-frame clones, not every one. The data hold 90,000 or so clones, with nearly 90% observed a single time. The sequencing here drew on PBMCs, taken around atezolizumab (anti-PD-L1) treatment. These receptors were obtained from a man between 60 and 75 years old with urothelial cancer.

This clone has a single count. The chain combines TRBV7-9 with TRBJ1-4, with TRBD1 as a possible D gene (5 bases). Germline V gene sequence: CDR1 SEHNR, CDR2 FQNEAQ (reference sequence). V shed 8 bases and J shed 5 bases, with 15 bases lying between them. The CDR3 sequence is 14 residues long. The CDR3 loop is CASAYRGGNEKLFF. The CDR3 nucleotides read TGTGCCAGCGCTTATCGGGGGGGAAATGAAAAACTGTTTTTT.

CDR3 amino acids: CASSLSGGTEQFF. CDR3 DNA: TGTGCCAGCAGCTTATCAGGGGGCACTGAGCAGTTCTTC. This chain links TRBV7-9 with TRBJ2-1; 8 bases map to TRBD1. V lost 2 bases and J lost 9; bases outside the gene matches: 3. The CDR3 runs to 13 residues. Germline-derived CDR1 and CDR2 are SEHNR and FQNEAQ (reference sequence).

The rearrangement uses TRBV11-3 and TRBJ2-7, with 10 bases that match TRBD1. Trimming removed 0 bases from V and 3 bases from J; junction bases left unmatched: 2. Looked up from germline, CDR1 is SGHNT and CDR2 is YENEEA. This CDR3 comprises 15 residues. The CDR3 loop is CASSLDGTGDYEQYF. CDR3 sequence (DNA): TGTGCCAGCAGCTTAGATGGGACAGGGGACTACGAGCAGTACTTC. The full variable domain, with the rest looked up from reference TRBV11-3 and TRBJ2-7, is EAGVVQSPRYKIIEKKQPVAFWCNPISGHNTLYWYLQNLGQGPELLIRYENEEAVDDSQLPKDRFSAERLKGVDSTLKIQPAELGDSAVYLCASSLDGTGDYEQYFGPGTRLTVT.

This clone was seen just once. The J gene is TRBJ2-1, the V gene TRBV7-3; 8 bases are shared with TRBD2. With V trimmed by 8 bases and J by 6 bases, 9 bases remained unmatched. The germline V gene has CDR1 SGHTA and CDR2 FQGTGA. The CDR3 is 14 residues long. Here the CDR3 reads CASGSGGLSNEQFF. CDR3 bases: TGTGCCAGCGGTTCGGGGGGGCTTAGCAATGAGCAGTTCTTC.

The CDR3 is CAWSRTGTNTEAFF. CDR3 sequence (DNA): TGTGCCTGGAGTCGCACTGGGACTAACACTGAAGCTTTCTTT. This rearrangement joins TRBV30 to TRBJ1-1, with a possible D match to TRBD1 (5 bases). Germline CDR1 reads GTSNPN; CDR2 reads SVGIG (reference sequence). V lost 2 bases and J lost 2, with 12 bases in between. This CDR3 contains 14 residues.

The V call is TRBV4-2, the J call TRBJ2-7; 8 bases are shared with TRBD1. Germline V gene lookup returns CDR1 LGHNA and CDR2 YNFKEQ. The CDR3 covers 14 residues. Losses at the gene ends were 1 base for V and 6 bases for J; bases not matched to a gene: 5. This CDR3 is CASSQAQDRVEQYF. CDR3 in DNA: TGTGCCAGCAGCCAAGCCCAGGACAGGGTCGAGCAGTACTTC.

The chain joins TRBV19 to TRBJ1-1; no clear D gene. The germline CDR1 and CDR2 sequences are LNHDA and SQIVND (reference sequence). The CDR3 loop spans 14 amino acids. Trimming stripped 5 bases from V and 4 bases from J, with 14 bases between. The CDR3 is CASSAEGRGTEAFF. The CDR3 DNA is TGTGCCAGTAGTGCGGAAGGACGGGGCACTGAAGCTTTCTTT.

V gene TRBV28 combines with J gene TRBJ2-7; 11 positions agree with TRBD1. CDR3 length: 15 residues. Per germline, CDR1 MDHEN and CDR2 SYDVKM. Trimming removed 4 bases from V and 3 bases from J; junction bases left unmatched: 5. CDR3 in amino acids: CASSSPGQGDYEQYF. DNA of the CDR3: TGTGCCAGCAGTTCGCCGGGACAGGGGGACTACGAGCAGTACTTC.

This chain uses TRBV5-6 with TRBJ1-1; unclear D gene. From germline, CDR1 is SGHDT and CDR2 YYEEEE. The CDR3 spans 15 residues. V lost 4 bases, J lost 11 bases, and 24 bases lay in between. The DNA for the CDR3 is TGTGCCAGCAGCCCTACCTACTTAACTGGGTTGGAGGCTTTCTTT. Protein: CASSPTYLTGLEAFF.

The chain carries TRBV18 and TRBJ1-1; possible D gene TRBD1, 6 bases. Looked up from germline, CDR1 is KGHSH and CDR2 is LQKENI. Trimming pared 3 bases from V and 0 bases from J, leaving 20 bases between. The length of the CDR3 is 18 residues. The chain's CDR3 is CASSPLKFTGFLNTEAFF. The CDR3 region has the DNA TGTGCCAGCTCACCGTTGAAATTTACAGGGTTTCTGAACACTGAAGCTTTCTTT.

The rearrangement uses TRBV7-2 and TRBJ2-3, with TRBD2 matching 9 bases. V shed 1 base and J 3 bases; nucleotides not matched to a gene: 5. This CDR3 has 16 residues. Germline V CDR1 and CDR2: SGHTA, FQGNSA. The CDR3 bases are TGTGCCAGCAGCTTAGACTTTGCGGGGGGGACAGATACGCAGTATTTT. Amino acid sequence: CASSLDFAGGTDTQYF.

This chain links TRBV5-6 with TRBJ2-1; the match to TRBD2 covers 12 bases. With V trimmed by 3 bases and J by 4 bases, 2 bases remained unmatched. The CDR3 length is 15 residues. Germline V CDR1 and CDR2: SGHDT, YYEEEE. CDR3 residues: CASSWGLAGYNEQFF. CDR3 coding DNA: TGTGCCAGCAGCTGGGGACTAGCGGGTTACAATGAGCAGTTCTTC.

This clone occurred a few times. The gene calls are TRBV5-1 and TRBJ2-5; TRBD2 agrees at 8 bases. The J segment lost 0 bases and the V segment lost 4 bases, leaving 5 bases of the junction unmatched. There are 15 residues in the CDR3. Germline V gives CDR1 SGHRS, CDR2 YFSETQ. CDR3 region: CASSISGANQETQYF. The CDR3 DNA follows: TGCGCCAGCAGCATTAGCGGGGCTAACCAAGAGACCCAGTACTTC.

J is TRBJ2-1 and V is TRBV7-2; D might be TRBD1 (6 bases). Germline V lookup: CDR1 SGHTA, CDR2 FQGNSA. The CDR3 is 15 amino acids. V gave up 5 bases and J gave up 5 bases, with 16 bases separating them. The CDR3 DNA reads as TGTGCCAGCAGCCAGGATCAGGGGCTCCACAATGAGCAGTTCTTC. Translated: CASSQDQGLHNEQFF.

In DNA form, the CDR3 reads TGTGCCTGGCTTCAACTAGGGGGTGGGCAGTACTTC. It translates to CAWLQLGGGQYF. This chain uses TRBV30 with TRBJ2-5; D is possibly TRBD1 (6 bases). V gave up 5 bases and J gave up 11 bases, with 18 bases separating them. Germline loops: CDR1 GTSNPN, CDR2 SVGIG (reference sequence). The CDR3 extends over 12 amino acids.

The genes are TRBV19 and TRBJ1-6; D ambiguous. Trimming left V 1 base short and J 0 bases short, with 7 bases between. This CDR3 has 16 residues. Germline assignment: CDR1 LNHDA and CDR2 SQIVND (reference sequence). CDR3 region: CASSIVPSSYNSPLHF. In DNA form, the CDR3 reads TGTGCCAGTAGTATAGTTCCGAGCTCCTATAATTCACCCCTCCACTTT.

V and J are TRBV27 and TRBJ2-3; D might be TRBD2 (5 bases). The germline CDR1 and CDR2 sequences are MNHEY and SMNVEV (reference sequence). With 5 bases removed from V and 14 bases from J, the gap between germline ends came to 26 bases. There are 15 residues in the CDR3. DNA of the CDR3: TGTGCCAGCAGTCCACTGCCGTCGACGGGAAGTTTCGGGTATTTT. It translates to CASSPLPSTGSFGYF.

CDR3 nucleotide sequence: TGTGCCAGCAGCTTAGTCCCAGTAGCGTCCTACAATGAGCAGTTCTTC. Amino acids: CASSLVPVASYNEQFF. This chain joins TRBV11-2 and TRBJ2-1; D is perhaps TRBD2 (5 bases). This CDR3 comprises 16 residues. V lost 1 base to trimming and J lost 1 base, with 11 bases between them. Germline lookup yields CDR1 SGHAT and CDR2 FQNNGV.

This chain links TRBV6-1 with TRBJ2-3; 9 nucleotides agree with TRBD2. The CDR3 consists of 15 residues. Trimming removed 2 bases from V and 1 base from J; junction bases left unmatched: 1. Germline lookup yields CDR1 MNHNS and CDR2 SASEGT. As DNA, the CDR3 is TGTGCCAGCAGTGAAATAGCGGGGGGCACAGATACGCAGTATTTT. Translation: CASSEIAGGTDTQYF.

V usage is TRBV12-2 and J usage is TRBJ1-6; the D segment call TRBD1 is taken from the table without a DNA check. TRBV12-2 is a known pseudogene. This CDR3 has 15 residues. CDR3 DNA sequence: TGTGCAAGTCGCTCCCCCATCTCCTATAATTCACCCCTCCACTTT. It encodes CASRSPISYNSPLHF.

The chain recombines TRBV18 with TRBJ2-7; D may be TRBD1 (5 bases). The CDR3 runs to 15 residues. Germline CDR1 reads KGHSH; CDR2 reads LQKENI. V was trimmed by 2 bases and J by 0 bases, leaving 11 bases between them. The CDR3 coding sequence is TGTGCCAGCTCACCAGGCGAGACAGACTCCTACGAGCAGTACTTC. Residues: CASSPGETDSYEQYF. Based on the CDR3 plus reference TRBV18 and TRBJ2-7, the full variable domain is NAGVMQNPRHLVRRRGQEARLRCSPMKGHSHVYWYRQLPEEGLKFMVYLQKENIIDESGMPKERFSAEFPKEGPSILRIQQVVRGDSAAYFCASSPGETDSYEQYFGPGTRLTVT.

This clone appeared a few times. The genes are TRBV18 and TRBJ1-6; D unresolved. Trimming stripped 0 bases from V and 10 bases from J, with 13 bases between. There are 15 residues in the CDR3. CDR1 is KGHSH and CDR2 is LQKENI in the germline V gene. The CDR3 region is CASSPPGAGGSPLHF. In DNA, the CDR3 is TGTGCCAGCTCACCACCCGGAGCAGGAGGGTCACCCCTCCACTTT.

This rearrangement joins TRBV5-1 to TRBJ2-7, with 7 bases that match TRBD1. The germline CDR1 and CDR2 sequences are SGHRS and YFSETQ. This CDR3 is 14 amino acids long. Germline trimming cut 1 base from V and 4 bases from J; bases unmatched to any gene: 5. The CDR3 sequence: CASSLPKTGYEQYF. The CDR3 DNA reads TGCGCCAGCAGCTTGCCCAAGACAGGGTACGAGCAGTACTTC.

The CDR3 here is CASSLEPGWQGAGYTF. The CDR3 nucleotides read TGTGCCAGCAGCTTAGAACCGGGGTGGCAGGGGGCTGGCTACACCTTC. This chain connects TRBV7-6 to TRBJ1-2; 8 bases match TRBD1. Germline V gene data show CDR1 as SGHVS and CDR2 as FNYEAQ. This CDR3 is built from 16 residues. With 1 base clipped from V and 7 bases from J, the junction kept 11 bases outside the gene matches.

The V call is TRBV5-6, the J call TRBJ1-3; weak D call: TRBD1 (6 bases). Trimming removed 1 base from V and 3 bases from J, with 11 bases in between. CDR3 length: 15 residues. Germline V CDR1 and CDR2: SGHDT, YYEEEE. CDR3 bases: TGTGCCAGCAGCTTGATTAAAGGGGGTGGAAACACCATATATTTT. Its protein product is CASSLIKGGGNTIYF.

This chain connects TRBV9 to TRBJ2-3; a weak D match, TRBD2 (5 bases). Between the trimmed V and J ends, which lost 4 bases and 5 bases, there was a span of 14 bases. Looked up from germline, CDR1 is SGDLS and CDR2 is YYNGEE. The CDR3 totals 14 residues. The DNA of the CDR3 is TGTGCCAGCAGCCCGAGGGTGGTCGAAGATACGCAGTATTTT. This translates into CASSPRVVEDTQYF.